This T cell receptor beta chain is from a study of T cells in Graves' hyperthyroidism and ophthalmopathy. Disease duration was under 3 months in the ophthalmopathy patients, who also had a Clinical Activity Score of at least 3 and a NOSPECS grade of at least 4. Exclusion criteria comprised uncontrolled infection, other autoimmune disease, pregnancy or lactation. For the diagnoses, clinical symptoms, serum thyroxine and TRAb, thyroid ultrasound and orbital computed tomography were used. Whole-study findings and limits: Blood samples included most of the expanded thyroid clonotypes exceeding 0.001.

Amplification of TCR beta CDR3 regions used RNA as the template. TCR CDR3 underwent first-round RT-PCR with the HTBI primer set. TCRdb analysed the multiplex PCR reads with MiXCR anew, one entry per CDR3 protein. The repertoire holds approximately 690,000 distinct CDR3 sequences, with roughly 15% as singletons. This clonotype was picked up a small number of times. Its target is not known. CDR1 MNHEY and CDR2 SVGAGI come from the germline V gene. V was shortened by 2 bases and J by 4 bases, with 15 bases between the two germline ends. The CDR3 has 15 amino acids. The chain combines TRBV6-5 with TRBJ2-7; D assignment may be TRBD1 or TRBD2 (5 bases each). Material for sequencing was blood. The clonotype comes from a woman in her forties or fifties with Graves' ophthalmopathy. CDR3 loop: CASSYLGRQTYEQYF. In DNA, the CDR3 is TGTGCCAGCAGTTACCTGGGACGCCAAACTTACGAGCAGTACTTC.